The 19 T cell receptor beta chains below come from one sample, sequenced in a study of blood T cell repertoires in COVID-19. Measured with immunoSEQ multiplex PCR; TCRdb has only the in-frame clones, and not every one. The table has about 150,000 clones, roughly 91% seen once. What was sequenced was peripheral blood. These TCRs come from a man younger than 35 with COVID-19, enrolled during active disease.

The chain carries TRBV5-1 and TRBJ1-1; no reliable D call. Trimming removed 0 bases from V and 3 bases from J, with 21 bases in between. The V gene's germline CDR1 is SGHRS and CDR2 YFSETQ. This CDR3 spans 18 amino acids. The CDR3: CASSLGVWEAGRYTEAFF. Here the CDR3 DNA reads TGCGCCAGCAGCTTGGGTGTTTGGGAAGCCGGGAGGTACACTGAAGCTTTCTTT.

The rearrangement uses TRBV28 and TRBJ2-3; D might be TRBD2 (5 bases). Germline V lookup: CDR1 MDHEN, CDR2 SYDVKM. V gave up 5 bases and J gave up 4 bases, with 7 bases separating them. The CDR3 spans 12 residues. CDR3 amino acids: CASSRGADTQYF. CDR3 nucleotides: TGTGCCAGCAGTCGGGGAGCAGATACGCAGTATTTT.

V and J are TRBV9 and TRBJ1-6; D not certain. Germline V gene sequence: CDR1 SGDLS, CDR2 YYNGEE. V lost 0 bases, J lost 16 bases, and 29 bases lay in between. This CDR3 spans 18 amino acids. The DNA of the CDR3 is TGTGCCAGCAGCGTAGAAGGTATTGGGAACAGACGCGAGGCGGGACTCCACTTT. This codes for CASSVEGIGNRREAGLHF.

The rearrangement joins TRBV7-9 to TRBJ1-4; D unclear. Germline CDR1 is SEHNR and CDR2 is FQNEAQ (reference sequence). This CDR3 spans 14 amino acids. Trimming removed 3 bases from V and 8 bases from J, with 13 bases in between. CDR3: CASSFGGFGEKLFF. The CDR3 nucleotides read TGTGCCAGCAGCTTTGGAGGGTTTGGCGAAAAACTGTTTTTT.

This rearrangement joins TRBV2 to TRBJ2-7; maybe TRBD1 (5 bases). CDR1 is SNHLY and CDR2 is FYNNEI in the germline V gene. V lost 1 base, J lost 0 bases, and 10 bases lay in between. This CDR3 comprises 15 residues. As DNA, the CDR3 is TGTGCCAGCAGTGAAGACGTCAGGGTCTCCTACGAGCAGTACTTC. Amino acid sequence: CASSEDVRVSYEQYF.

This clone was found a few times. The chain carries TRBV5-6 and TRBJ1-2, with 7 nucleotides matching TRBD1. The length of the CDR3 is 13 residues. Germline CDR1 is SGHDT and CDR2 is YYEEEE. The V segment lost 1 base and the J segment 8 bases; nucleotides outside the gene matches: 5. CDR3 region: CASSLSTGSGYTF. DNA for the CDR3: TGTGCCAGCAGCTTGTCGACAGGGTCGGGCTACACCTTC.

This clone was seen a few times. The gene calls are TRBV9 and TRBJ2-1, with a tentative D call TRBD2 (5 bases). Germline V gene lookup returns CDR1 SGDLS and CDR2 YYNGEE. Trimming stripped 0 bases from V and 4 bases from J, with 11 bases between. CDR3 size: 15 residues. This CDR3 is CASSVVAAEYNEQFF. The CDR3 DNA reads TGTGCCAGCAGCGTAGTTGCAGCGGAGTACAATGAGCAGTTCTTC.

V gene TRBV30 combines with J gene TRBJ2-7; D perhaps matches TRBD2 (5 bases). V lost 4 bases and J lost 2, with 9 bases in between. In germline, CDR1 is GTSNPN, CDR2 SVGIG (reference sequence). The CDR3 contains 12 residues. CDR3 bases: TGTGCCTGGACCCGGGGTCCCTACGAGCAGTACTTC. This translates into CAWTRGPYEQYF.

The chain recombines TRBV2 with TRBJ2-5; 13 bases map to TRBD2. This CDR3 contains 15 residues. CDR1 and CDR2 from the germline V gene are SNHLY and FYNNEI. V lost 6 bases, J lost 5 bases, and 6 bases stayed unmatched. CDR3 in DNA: TGTGCCAGCAGCCTCGGACTAGCGGGAGAGGAGACCCAGTACTTC. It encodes CASSLGLAGEETQYF.

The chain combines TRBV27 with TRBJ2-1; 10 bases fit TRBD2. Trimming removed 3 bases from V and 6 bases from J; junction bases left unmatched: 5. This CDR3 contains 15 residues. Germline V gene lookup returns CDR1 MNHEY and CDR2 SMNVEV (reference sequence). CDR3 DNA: TGTGCCAGCAGTTTTCTAGCGGGAGTCATCAATGAGCAGTTCTTC. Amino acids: CASSFLAGVINEQFF.

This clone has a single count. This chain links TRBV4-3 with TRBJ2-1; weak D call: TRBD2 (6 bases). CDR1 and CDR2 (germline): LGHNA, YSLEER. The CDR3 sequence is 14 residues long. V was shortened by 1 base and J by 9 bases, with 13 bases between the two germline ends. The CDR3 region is CASSQAIPSVEQFF. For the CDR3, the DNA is TGCGCCAGCAGCCAAGCAATCCCTAGCGTTGAGCAGTTCTTC.

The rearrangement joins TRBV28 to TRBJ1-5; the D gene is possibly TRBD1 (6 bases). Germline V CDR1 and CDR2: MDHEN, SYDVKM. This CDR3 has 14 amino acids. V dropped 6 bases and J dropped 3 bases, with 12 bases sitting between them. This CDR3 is CASSSTGYNQPQHF. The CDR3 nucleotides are TGTGCCAGCAGCTCTACAGGGTACAATCAGCCCCAGCATTTT.

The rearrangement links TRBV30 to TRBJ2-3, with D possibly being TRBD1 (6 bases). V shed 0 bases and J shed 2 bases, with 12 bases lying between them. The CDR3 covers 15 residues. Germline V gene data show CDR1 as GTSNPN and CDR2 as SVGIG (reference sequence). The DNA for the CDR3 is TGTGCCTGGAGTGTAATCGGGACAACCACAGATACGCAGTATTTT. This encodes CAWSVIGTTTDTQYF.

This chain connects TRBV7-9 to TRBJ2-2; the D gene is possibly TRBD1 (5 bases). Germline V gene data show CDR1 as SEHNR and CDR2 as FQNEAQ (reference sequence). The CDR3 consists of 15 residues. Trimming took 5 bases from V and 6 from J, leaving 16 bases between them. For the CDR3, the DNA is TGTGCCAGCAGCCGGACCCAGGGTAACTCCGGGGAGCTGTTTTTT. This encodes CASSRTQGNSGELFF.

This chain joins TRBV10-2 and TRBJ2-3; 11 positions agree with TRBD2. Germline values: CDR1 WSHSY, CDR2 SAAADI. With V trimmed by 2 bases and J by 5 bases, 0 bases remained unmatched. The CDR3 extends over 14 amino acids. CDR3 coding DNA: TGCGCCAGCAGTGAGGGACTAGCGGGAGATACGCAGTATTTT. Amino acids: CASSEGLAGDTQYF.

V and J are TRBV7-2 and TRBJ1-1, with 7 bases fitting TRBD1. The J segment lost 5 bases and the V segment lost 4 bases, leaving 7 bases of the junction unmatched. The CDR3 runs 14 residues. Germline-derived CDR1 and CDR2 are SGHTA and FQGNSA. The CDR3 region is CASSSGTVRTEAFF. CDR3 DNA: TGTGCCAGCAGCTCAGGGACAGTAAGGACTGAAGCTTTCTTT.

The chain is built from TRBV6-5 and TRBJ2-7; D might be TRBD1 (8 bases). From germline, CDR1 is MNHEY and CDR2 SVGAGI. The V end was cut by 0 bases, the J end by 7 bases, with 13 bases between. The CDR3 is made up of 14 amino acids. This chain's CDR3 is CASSYSTGDYEQYF. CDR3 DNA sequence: TGTGCCAGCAGTTACTCGACAGGGGACTATGAGCAGTACTTC.

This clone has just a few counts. DNA for the CDR3: TGCGCCAGCAGCCACCTAGGACAGGGCACCTACGAGCAGTACTTC. Its translation is CASSHLGQGTYEQYF. This rearrangement joins TRBV4-1 to TRBJ2-7; 8 bases line up with TRBD1. CDR3 size: 15 residues. CDR1 is MGHRA, CDR2 YSYEKL, per germline. V was pared by 3 bases and J by 2 bases, with 6 bases of the junction left unmatched.

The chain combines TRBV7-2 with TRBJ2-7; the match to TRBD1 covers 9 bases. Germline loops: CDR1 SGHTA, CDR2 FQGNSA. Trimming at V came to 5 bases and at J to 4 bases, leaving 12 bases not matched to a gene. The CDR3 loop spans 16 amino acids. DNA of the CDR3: TGTGCCAGCAGCCGGGACAGGGAGACCCCGGGGTACGAGCAGTACTTC. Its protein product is CASSRDRETPGYEQYF.